This T cell receptor (beta chain) derives from a study of blood T cell repertoires in COVID-19. Participant-reported clinical history was the basis for cohort assignment. This clone came up once. The data were produced by immunoSEQ multiplex PCR, yet TCRdb's version contains in-frame clones alone and is incomplete. This sample carries about 140,000 clones, 60% to 80% of them seen once, and the ten largest clones take about 2.9%. Input material: PBMCs or T cells enriched from blood (not recorded which). This TCR was recovered from a woman between 50 and 59 years old who had recovered from COVID-19.

In nucleotides, the CDR3 is TGTGCCAGTAGTATAGTGGGGACAGGGGGCAATCAGCCCCAGCATTTT. Amino acids: CASSIVGTGGNQPQHF. V is TRBV19 and J is TRBJ1-5; 10 nucleotides match TRBD1. From germline, CDR1 is LNHDA and CDR2 SQIVND (reference sequence). This CDR3 is 16 amino acids long. V lost 1 base and J lost 2; bases outside the gene matches: 2.